This T cell receptor beta chain is from a study of OX40 agonist ivuxolimab in advanced cancers. Turning to the study itself: Those treated in dose escalation had hepatocellular carcinoma, melanoma, renal cell cancer or head and neck cancer. Study findings and constraints: Among the lowest peripheral clonal expansion occurred in 0.1-3.0 mg/kg partial responders.

Concerning this clone: Its target is not known.

Looked up from germline, CDR1 is MDHEN and CDR2 is SYDVKM. This CDR3 is 14 amino acids long. Between the trimmed V and J ends, which lost 5 bases and 8 bases, there was a span of 18 bases. Assay used: immunoSEQ multiplex PCR; TCRdb lists only in-frame clones, some missing. The data show more than 45,000 clones, 60% to 80% seen once. Sample: CD4+ or CD8+ T cells sorted from blood, taken in a trial of the OX40 agonist ivuxolimab. The rearrangement uses TRBV28 and TRBJ1-2; D is unresolved. This TCR was recovered from an adult with an advanced solid tumor such as melanoma, head and neck, liver or kidney cancer. The CDR3: CASSKGPNLWGYTF. CDR3 nucleotides: TGTGCCAGCAGTAAAGGGCCTAACTTATGGGGCTACACCTTC.